The following is a T cell receptor (beta chain) sequence with its context. The antigen is not known. Sequencing used immunoSEQ multiplex PCR; TCRdb keeps in-frame clones, though not all of them. The profile shows about 140,000 clones, around nine tenths of them singletons. As to time point: blood 4 weeks post-SBRT, at nephrectomy. The treatment was: 15 Gy SBRT to primary tumor, nephrectomy 4 weeks later. Nephrectomy followed 15 Gy stereotactic body radiation by 4 weeks. After SBRT, blood was collected at 2 and 4 weeks, plus baseline. This entry belongs to a study of radiation and T cells in renal cell carcinoma. Findings and limits, study-wide: Top tumor clonotypes rose in blood 2 weeks post-radiation, then contracted. Without pretreatment biopsies, baseline tumor clonotype presence was undetermined.

The CDR3 has 17 residues. V was clipped by 1 base and J by 2 bases; unmatched bases: 10. Germline V gene lookup returns CDR1 LNHNV and CDR2 YYDKDF (reference sequence). Sequencing was performed on blood, taken from a patient whose treatment included radiotherapy and nephrectomy. This receptor was taken from a woman aged 50 to 65 with renal cell carcinoma. This chain joins TRBV15 and TRBJ2-7; 8 bases are a match to TRBD2. CDR3 in DNA: TGTGCCACCAGCAGAGGCCTGGGCGGGGGGCCCCCCTACGAGCAGTACTTC. Protein sequence: CATSRGLGGGPPYEQYF.